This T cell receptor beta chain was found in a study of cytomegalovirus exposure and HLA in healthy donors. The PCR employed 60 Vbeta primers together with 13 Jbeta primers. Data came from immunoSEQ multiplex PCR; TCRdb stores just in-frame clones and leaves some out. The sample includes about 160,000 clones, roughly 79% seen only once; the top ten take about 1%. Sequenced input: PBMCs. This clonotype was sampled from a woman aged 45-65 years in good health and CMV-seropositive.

The CDR3 protein is CATTPRRSGEQYF. The CDR3 DNA reads TGTGCCACTACCCCCCGGCGGAGCGGAGAGCAGTACTTC. The chain is built from TRBV6-5 and TRBJ2-7; TRBD2 is a possible D gene (5 bases). Deletions cut 10 bases from V and 7 bases from J, with 20 bases between. Germline CDR1 and CDR2: MNHEY and SVGAGI. The CDR3 spans 13 residues.